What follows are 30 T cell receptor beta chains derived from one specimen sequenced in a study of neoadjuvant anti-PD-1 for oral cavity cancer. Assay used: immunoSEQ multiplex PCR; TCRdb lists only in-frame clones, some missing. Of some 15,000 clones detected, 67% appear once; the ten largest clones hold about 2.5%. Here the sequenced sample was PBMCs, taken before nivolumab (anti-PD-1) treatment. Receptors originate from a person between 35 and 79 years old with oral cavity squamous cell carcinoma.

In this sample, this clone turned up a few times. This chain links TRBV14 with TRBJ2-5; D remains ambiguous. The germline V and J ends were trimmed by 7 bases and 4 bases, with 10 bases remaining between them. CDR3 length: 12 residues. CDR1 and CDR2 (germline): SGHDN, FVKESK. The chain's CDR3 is CASKNIGETQYF. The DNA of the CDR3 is TGTGCCAGCAAGAACATAGGAGAGACCCAGTACTTC.

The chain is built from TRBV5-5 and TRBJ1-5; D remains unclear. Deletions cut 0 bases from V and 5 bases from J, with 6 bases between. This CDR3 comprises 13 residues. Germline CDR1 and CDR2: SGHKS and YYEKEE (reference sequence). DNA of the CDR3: TGTGCCAGCAGCTTGGAAGCTGATCAGCCCCAGCATTTT. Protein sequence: CASSLEADQPQHF. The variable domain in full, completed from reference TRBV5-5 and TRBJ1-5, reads DAGVTQSPTHLIKTRGQQVTLRCSPISGHKSVSWYQQVLGQGPQFIFQYYEKEERGRGNFPDRFSARQFPNYSSELNVNALLLGDSALYLCASSLEADQPQHFGDGTRLSIL.

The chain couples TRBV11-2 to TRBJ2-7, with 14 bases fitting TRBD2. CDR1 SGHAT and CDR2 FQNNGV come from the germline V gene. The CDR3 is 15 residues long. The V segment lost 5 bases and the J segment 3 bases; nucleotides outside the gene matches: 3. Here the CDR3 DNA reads TGTGCCAGCAGCGCGGGACTAGCGGGAGTCTACGAGCAGTACTTC. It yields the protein CASSAGLAGVYEQYF.

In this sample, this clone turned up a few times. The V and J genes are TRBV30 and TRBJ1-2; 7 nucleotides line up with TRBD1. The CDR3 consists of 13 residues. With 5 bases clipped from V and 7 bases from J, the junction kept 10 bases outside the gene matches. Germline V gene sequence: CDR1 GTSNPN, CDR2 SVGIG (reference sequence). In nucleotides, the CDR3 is TGTGCCTGGTCCCAACAGGGGTTGGTTGGCTACACCTTC. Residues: CAWSQQGLVGYTF. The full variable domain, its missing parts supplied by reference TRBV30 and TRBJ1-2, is SQTIHQWPATLVQPVGSPLSLECTVEGTSNPNLYWYRQAAGRGLQLLFYSVGIGQISSEVPQNLSASRPQDRQFILSSKKLLLSDSGFYLCAWSQQGLVGYTFGSGTRLTVV.

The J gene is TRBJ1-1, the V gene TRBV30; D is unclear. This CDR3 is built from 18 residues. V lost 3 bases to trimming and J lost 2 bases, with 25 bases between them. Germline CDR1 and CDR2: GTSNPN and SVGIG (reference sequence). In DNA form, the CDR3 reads TGTGCCTGGAGACTATCCTCGGGGATTACAGTGGGTAACACTGAAGCTTTCTTT. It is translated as CAWRLSSGITVGNTEAFF. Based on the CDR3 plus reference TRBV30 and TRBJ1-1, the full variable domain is SQTIHQWPATLVQPVGSPLSLECTVEGTSNPNLYWYRQAAGRGLQLLFYSVGIGQISSEVPQNLSASRPQDRQFILSSKKLLLSDSGFYLCAWRLSSGITVGNTEAFFGQGTRLTVV.

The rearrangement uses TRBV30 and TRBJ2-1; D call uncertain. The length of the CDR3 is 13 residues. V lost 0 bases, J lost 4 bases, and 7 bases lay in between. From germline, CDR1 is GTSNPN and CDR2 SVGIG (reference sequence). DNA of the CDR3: TGTGCCTGGAGTGTAAACTTATACAATGAGCAGTTCTTC. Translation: CAWSVNLYNEQFF.

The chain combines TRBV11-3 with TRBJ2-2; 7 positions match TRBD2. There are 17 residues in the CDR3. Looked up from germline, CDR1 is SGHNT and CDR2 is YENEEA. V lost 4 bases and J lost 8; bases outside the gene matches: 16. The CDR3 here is CASSSRGAGIREGELFF. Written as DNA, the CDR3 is TGTGCCAGCAGCTCCCGGGGAGCGGGAATCCGGGAGGGGGAGCTGTTTTTT.

CDR3 in DNA: TGTGCCAGCGGCTTTGGGGCGGGCACAGATACGCAGTATTTT. It translates to CASGFGAGTDTQYF. V gene TRBV6-6 combines with J gene TRBJ2-3; D possibly corresponds to TRBD1 (5 bases). The CDR3 spans 14 residues. Germline V gives CDR1 MNHNY, CDR2 SVGAGI (reference sequence). Between the trimmed V and J ends, which lost 8 bases and 1 base, there was a span of 13 bases.

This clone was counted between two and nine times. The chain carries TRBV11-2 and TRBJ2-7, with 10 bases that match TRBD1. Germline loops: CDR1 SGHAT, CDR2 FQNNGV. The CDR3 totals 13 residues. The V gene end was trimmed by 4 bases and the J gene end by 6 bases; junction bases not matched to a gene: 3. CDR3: CASSSRDRGEQYF. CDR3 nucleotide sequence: TGTGCCAGCAGCTCCCGGGACAGGGGCGAGCAGTACTTC.

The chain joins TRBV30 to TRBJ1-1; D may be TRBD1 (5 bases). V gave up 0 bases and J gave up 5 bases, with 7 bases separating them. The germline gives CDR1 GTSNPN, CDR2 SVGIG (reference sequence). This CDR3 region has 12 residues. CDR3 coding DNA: TGTGCCTGGAGTGTACGGGGGACTGAAGCTTTCTTT. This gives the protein CAWSVRGTEAFF.

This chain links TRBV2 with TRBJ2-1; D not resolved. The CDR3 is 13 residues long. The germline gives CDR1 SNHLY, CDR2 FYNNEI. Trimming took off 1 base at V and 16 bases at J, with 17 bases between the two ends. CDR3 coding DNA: TGTGCCAGCAGTGAAGGTTTCGGGTTCCTTACATTCTTC. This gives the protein CASSEGFGFLTFF.

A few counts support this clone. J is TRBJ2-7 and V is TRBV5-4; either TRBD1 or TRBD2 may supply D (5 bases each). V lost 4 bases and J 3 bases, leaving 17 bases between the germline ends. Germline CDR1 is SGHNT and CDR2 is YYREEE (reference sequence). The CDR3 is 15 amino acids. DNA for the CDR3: TGTGCCAGCAGCCCCGGCGAGAGGGGCTTCTACGAGCAGTACTTC. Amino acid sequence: CASSPGERGFYEQYF.

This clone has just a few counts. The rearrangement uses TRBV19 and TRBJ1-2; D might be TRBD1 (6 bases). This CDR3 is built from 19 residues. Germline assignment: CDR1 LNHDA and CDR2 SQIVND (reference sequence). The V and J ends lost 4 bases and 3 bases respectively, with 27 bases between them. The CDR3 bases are TGTGCCAGTAGTAGAAACACCAACCTTCTACGGACAGACGACTATGGCTACACCTTC. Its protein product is CASSRNTNLLRTDDYGYTF.

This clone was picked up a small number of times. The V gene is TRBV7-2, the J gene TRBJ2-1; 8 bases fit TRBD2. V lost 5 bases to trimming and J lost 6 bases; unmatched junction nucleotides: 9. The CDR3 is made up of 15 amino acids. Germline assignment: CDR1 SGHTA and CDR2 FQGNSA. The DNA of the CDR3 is TGTGCCAGCAGCCCTCTCAGCGGGAGTGGCAATGAGCAGTTCTTC. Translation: CASSPLSGSGNEQFF.

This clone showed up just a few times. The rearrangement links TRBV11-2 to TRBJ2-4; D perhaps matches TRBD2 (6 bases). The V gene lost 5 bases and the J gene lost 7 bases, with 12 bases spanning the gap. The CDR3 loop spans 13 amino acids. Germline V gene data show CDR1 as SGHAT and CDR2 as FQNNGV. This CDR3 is CASSLGGTNIQYF. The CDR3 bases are TGTGCCAGCAGCCTCGGGGGAACTAACATTCAGTACTTC.

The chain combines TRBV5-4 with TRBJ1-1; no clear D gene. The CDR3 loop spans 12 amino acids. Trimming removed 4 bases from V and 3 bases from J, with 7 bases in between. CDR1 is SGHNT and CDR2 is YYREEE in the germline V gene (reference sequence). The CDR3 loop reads CASSIIDTEAFF. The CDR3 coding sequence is TGTGCCAGCAGCATTATAGACACTGAAGCTTTCTTT. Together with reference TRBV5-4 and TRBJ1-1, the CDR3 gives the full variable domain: ETGVTQSPTHLIKTRGQQVTLRCSSQSGHNTVSWYQQALGQGPQFIFQYYREEENGRGNFPPRFSGLQFPNYSSELNVNALELDDSALYLCASSIIDTEAFFGQGTRLTVV.

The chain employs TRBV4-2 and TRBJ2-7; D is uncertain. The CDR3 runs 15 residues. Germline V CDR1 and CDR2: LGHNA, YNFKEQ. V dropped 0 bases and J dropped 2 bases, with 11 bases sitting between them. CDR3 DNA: TGTGCCAGCAGCCAAGACCAGGATGGGCCCTACGAGCAGTACTTC. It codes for CASSQDQDGPYEQYF.

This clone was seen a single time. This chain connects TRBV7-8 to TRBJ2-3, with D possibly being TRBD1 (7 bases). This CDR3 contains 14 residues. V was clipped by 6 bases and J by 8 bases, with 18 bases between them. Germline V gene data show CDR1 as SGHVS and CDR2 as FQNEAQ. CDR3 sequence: CASRPQGGGGTQYF. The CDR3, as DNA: TGTGCCAGCAGACCCCAGGGGGGAGGAGGTACGCAGTATTTT.

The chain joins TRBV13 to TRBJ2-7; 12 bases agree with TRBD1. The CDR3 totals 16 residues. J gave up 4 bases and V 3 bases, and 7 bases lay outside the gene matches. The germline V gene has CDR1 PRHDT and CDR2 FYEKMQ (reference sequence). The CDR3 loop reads CASSLSGTGGGYEQYF. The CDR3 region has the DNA TGTGCCAGCAGCTTGAGCGGGACAGGGGGCGGTTACGAGCAGTACTTC.

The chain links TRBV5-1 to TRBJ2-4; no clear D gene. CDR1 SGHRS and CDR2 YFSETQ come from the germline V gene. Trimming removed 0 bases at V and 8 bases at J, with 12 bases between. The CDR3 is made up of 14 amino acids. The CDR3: CASSLEGGTHIQYF. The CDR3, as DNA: TGCGCCAGCAGCTTGGAGGGTGGAACGCACATTCAGTACTTC.

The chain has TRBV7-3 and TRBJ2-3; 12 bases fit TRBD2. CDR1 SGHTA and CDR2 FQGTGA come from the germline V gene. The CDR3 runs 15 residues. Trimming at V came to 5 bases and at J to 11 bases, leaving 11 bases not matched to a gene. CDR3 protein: CASSPTSGSALRQYF. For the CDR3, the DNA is TGTGCCAGCAGCCCGACTAGCGGGAGTGCACTAAGGCAGTATTTT.

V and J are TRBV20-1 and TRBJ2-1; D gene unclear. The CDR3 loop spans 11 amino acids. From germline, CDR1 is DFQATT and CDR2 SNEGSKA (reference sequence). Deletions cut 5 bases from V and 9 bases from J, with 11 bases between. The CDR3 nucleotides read TGCAGTGCTTCCCAAGGTGGTGAGCAGTTCTTC. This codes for CSASQGGEQFF.

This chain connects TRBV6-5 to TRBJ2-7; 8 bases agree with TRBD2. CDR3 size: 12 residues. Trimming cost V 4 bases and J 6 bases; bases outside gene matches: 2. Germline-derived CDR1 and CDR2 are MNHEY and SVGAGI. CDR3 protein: CASSSGLAEQYF. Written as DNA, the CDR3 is TGTGCCAGCAGTTCCGGACTAGCCGAGCAGTACTTC.

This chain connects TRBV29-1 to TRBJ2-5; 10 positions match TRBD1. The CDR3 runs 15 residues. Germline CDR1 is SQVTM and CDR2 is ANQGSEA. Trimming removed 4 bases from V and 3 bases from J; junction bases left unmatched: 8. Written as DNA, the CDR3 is TGCAGCGTTGGCGGGACAGGGGCGGGGAAAGAGACCCAGTACTTC. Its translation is CSVGGTGAGKETQYF.

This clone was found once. This chain's CDR3 is CAWSERGRGTDTQYF. For the CDR3, the DNA is TGTGCCTGGAGTGAACGGGGGAGGGGAACAGATACGCAGTATTTT. This chain uses TRBV30 with TRBJ2-3, with 7 bases identical to TRBD2. The trim removed 1 base at V and 3 bases at J, leaving 7 bases unmatched. The CDR3 spans 15 residues. Germline V gives CDR1 GTSNPN, CDR2 SVGIG (reference sequence).

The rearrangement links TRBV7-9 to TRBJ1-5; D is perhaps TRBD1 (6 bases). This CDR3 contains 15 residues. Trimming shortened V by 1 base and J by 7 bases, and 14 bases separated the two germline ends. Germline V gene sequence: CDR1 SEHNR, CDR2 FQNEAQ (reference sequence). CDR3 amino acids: CASSLGSGGGQPQHF. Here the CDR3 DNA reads TGTGCCAGCAGCTTAGGATCGGGGGGCGGCCAGCCCCAGCATTTT.

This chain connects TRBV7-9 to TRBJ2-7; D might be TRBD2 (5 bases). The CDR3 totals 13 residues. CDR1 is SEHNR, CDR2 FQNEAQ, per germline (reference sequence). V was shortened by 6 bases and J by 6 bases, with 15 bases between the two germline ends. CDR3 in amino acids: CASSSGPGIEQYF. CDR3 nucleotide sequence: TGTGCCAGCAGTTCCGGTCCCGGGATCGAGCAGTACTTC.

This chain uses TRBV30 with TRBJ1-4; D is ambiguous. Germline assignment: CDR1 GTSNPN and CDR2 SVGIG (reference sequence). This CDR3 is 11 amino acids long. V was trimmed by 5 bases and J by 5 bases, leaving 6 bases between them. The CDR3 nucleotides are TGTGCCTGGGGGTTAAATGAAAAACTGTTTTTT. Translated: CAWGLNEKLFF.

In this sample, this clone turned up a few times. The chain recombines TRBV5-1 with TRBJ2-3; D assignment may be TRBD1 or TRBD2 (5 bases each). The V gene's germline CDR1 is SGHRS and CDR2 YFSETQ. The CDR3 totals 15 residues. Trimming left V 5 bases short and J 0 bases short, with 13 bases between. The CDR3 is CASRRGGQSTDTQYF. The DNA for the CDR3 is TGCGCCAGCAGGAGGGGTGGGCAGAGCACAGATACGCAGTATTTT.

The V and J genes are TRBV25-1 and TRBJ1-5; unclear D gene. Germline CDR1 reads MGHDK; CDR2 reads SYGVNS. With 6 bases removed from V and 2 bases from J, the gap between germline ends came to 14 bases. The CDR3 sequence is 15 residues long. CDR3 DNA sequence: TGTGCCAGCAGGGTCTCGGACTCCCGCAATCAGCCCCAGCATTTT. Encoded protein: CASRVSDSRNQPQHF. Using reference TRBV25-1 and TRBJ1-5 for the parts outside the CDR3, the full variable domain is EADIYQTPRYLVIGTGKKITLECSQTMGHDKMYWYQQDPGMELHLIHYSYGVNSTEKGDLSSESTVSRIRTEHFPLTLESARPSHTSQYLCASRVSDSRNQPQHFGDGTRLSIL.